The 24 T cell receptor beta chains reported below all come from one sample, sequenced in a study of blood T cell repertoires in COVID-19. Repertoires were generated with immunoSEQ multiplex PCR, while TCRdb's copy carries only in-frame clones and drops some. Found here are about 300,000 clones, roughly 86% of them singletons; the top ten hold approximately 2%. The sequenced sample consisted of peripheral blood. These receptors all stem from a woman in her 30s with COVID-19, enrolled during active disease.

The genes are TRBV7-9 and TRBJ1-6; 9 positions agree with TRBD1. The CDR3 runs 15 residues. V lost 4 bases and J lost 9; bases outside the gene matches: 7. Germline V CDR1 and CDR2: SEHNR, FQNEAQ (reference sequence). The DNA of the CDR3 is TGTGCCAGCAGCTCCGGGACAGGGATAGGTTCACCCCTCCACTTT. Translating gives CASSSGTGIGSPLHF.

The rearrangement links TRBV12-3 or TRBV12-4 to TRBJ2-7; tentatively, D is TRBD1 (6 bases). V was cut by 4 bases and J by 2 bases, with 9 bases left in between. This CDR3 spans 13 amino acids. The CDR3 loop is CASSWDNPYEQYF. DNA for the CDR3: TGTGCCAGCAGTTGGGACAACCCCTACGAGCAGTACTTC.

V is TRBV6-1 and J is TRBJ2-1, with 8 positions matching TRBD1. CDR1 MNHNS and CDR2 SASEGT come from the germline V gene. The CDR3 contains 16 residues. V gave up 4 bases and J gave up 2 bases; unmatched junction bases: 7. CDR3 DNA sequence: TGTGCCAGCAGTGTATACCCAGGGGGCGCCTACAATGAGCAGTTCTTC. Amino acid sequence: CASSVYPGGAYNEQFF.

The chain joins TRBV13 to TRBJ2-1; 7 bases are a match to TRBD1. Trimming at V came to 2 bases and at J to 8 bases, leaving 3 bases not matched to a gene. Germline CDR1 reads PRHDT; CDR2 reads FYEKMQ (reference sequence). CDR3 length equals 13 residues. In DNA form, the CDR3 reads TGTGCCAGCAGCTTAAAACAGGGGCATGAGCAGTTCTTC. Its protein is CASSLKQGHEQFF.

The V and J genes are TRBV19 and TRBJ1-3, with D possibly TRBD1 on 5 matching bases. V shed 5 bases and J shed 0 bases, with 11 bases lying between them. The CDR3 has 15 amino acids. Germline V gene sequence: CDR1 LNHDA, CDR2 SQIVND (reference sequence). CDR3 in amino acids: CASSLRGASGNTIYF. The CDR3 nucleotides read TGTGCCAGTAGTCTGCGCGGGGCCTCTGGAAACACCATATATTTT.

This chain connects TRBV7-9 to TRBJ1-1; weak D call: TRBD1 (5 bases). The V gene lost 5 bases and the J gene lost 0 bases, with 10 bases spanning the gap. Looked up from germline, CDR1 is SEHNR and CDR2 is FQNEAQ (reference sequence). CDR3 size: 14 residues. The CDR3 sequence is CASSETRVNTEAFF. The CDR3 DNA is TGTGCCAGCAGCGAAACCAGGGTGAACACTGAAGCTTTCTTT.

The CDR3 coding sequence is TGCGCCAGCAGCTTTACAGGGGGCGCGACTAATGAAAAACTGTTTTTT. Protein product: CASSFTGGATNEKLFF. V is TRBV4-1 and J is TRBJ1-4, with 9 bases aligning to TRBD1. The V gene's germline CDR1 is MGHRA and CDR2 YSYEKL. The CDR3 is 16 residues long. The V gene end was trimmed by 5 bases and the J gene end by 2 bases; junction bases not matched to a gene: 6.

This clone was seen just once. A junction boundary mismatches the germline segment, possibly from a read error. The V and J genes are TRBV7-2 and TRBJ2-7, with 14 bases fitting TRBD2. Germline V gives CDR1 SGHTA, CDR2 FQGNSA. The CDR3 is made up of 17 amino acids. CDR3 DNA sequence: TGTGCCAGCAGCTTAGATCCGGCGGGACTAGCGGGGGCCCAGCCGGTCTTC. Encoded protein: CASSLDPAGLAGAQPVF.

The CDR3 sequence: CASSLGTVNEKLFF. CDR3 in DNA: TGCGCCAGCAGCTTAGGGACAGTTAATGAAAAACTGTTTTTT. The J gene is TRBJ1-4, the V gene TRBV5-1; 7 bases agree with TRBD1. V lost 2 bases to trimming and J lost 4 bases; unmatched junction nucleotides: 2. The germline V gene encodes CDR1 SGHRS and CDR2 YFSETQ. This CDR3 has 14 residues.

The genes are TRBV2 and TRBJ1-3, with TRBD1 matching over 9 bases. V trimming: 10 bases; J trimming: 2 bases; junction bases outside the gene matches: 3. From germline, CDR1 is SNHLY and CDR2 FYNNEI. The CDR3 totals 13 residues. The CDR3 protein is CATRQGAGNTIYF. CDR3 in DNA: TGTGCCACCAGACAGGGGGCTGGAAACACCATATATTTT.

The chain joins TRBV20-1 to TRBJ1-2, with D possibly TRBD1 on 5 matching bases. Germline loops: CDR1 DFQATT, CDR2 SNEGSKA (reference sequence). Trimming took off 6 bases at V and 12 bases at J, with 14 bases between the two ends. The CDR3 runs 10 residues. The CDR3 here is CSAGEFYNTF. Here the CDR3 DNA reads TGCAGTGCAGGGGAATTTTACAACACCTTC.

The V call is TRBV11-2, the J call TRBJ2-5; TRBD1 agrees at 7 bases. Unmatched junction bases numbered 7, after V lost 1 base and J lost 2 bases. This CDR3 spans 16 amino acids. The germline CDR1 and CDR2 sequences are SGHAT and FQNNGV. CDR3 protein: CASSLGFGTEQETQYF. The CDR3, as DNA: TGTGCCAGCAGCTTAGGTTTTGGGACAGAGCAAGAGACCCAGTACTTC.

This chain connects TRBV18 to TRBJ1-4; D ambiguous. This CDR3 has 13 residues. Trimming left V 6 bases short and J 2 bases short, with 7 bases between. Germline CDR1 reads KGHSH; CDR2 reads LQKENI. CDR3 protein: CASSPYTNEKLFF. CDR3 sequence (DNA): TGTGCCAGCTCCCCATATACTAATGAAAAACTGTTTTTT.

This chain links TRBV7-9 with TRBJ2-2; 9 positions agree with TRBD1. V lost 5 bases to trimming and J lost 0 bases; unmatched junction nucleotides: 10. Germline values: CDR1 SEHNR, CDR2 FQNEAQ (reference sequence). The CDR3 totals 18 residues. The CDR3 sequence is CASSGSTGGPANTGELFF. The DNA for the CDR3 is TGTGCCAGCAGCGGAAGTACAGGGGGCCCCGCGAACACCGGGGAGCTGTTTTTT. The variable domain in full, with the rest retrieved from reference TRBV7-9 and TRBJ2-2, is DTGVSQNPRHKITKRGQNVTFRCDPISEHNRLYWYRQTLGQGPEFLTYFQNEAQLEKSRLLSDRFSAERPKGSFSTLEIQRTEQGDSAMYLCASSGSTGGPANTGELFFGEGSRLTVL.

This chain uses TRBV18 with TRBJ2-2; 8 bases are a match to TRBD1. Losses at the gene ends were 2 bases for V and 5 bases for J; bases not matched to a gene: 10. The length of the CDR3 is 17 residues. Germline V CDR1 and CDR2: KGHSH, LQKENI. CDR3 DNA sequence: TGTGCCAGCTCACCATTATCCCAGGGGGCTCGAACCGGGGAGCTGTTTTTT. Amino acid sequence: CASSPLSQGARTGELFF.

The genes are TRBV13 and TRBJ2-5; TRBD2 agrees at 12 bases. The CDR3 spans 15 residues. Germline CDR1 PRHDT, CDR2 FYEKMQ (reference sequence). Losses at the gene ends were 4 bases for V and 7 bases for J; bases not matched to a gene: 7. This chain's CDR3 is CASSSLAGGLVTQYF. For the CDR3, the DNA is TGTGCCAGCAGCTCCCTAGCGGGGGGGTTGGTGACCCAGTACTTC.

This clone was seen more than once but under ten times. The chain recombines TRBV11-3 with TRBJ1-3, with 11 positions matching TRBD1. The CDR3 has 19 residues. The germline V gene has CDR1 SGHNT and CDR2 YENEEA. V trimming: 3 bases; J trimming: 0 bases; junction bases outside the gene matches: 10. Here the CDR3 reads CASSFGQGAYPDSGNTIYF. Here the CDR3 DNA reads TGTGCCAGCAGCTTCGGACAGGGGGCTTATCCCGACTCTGGAAACACCATATATTTT.

This clone showed up just once. The genes are TRBV29-1 and TRBJ1-1, with D hard to call. CDR3 size: 11 residues. Between the trimmed V and J ends, which lost 5 bases and 2 bases, there was a span of 6 bases. In germline, CDR1 is SQVTM, CDR2 ANQGSEA. CDR3 bases: TGCAGCGTTATCCGTAACACTGAAGCTTTCTTT. This codes for CSVIRNTEAFF.

This clone appeared a single time. V usage is TRBV30 and J usage is TRBJ1-2; D gene uncertain. Germline loops: CDR1 GTSNPN, CDR2 SVGIG (reference sequence). V was shortened by 5 bases and J by 2 bases, with 9 bases between the two germline ends. CDR3 length: 12 residues. CDR3 coding DNA: TGTGCCTGGGGGAGCAACAACTATGGCTACACCTTC. This gives the protein CAWGSNNYGYTF. The full variable domain, its missing parts supplied by reference TRBV30 and TRBJ1-2, is SQTIHQWPATLVQPVGSPLSLECTVEGTSNPNLYWYRQAAGRGLQLLFYSVGIGQISSEVPQNLSASRPQDRQFILSSKKLLLSDSGFYLCAWGSNNYGYTFGSGTRLTVV.

This clone was picked up one time. The chain has TRBV4-1 and TRBJ1-2, with 8 bases lining up with TRBD1. Germline V lookup: CDR1 MGHRA, CDR2 YSYEKL. V trimming: 1 base; J trimming: 4 bases; junction bases outside the gene matches: 5. The CDR3 totals 15 residues. The CDR3 region is CASSQGTGQVYGYTF. The CDR3 coding sequence is TGCGCCAGCAGCCAAGGGACAGGGCAAGTCTATGGCTACACCTTC.

The genes are TRBV19 and TRBJ2-3, with D possibly TRBD2 on 6 matching bases. In germline, CDR1 is LNHDA, CDR2 SQIVND (reference sequence). V shed 9 bases and J shed 2 bases, with 12 bases lying between them. This CDR3 has 13 amino acids. In DNA form, the CDR3 reads TGTGCCAGCGCCGGCGGGGCCACAGATACGCAGTATTTT. The encoded protein is CASAGGATDTQYF.

V gene TRBV24-1 combines with J gene TRBJ2-3; 10 nucleotides align to TRBD1. Germline V gives CDR1 KGHDR, CDR2 SFDVKD. Trimming took 3 bases from V and 1 from J; bases not matched to a gene: 6. This CDR3 has 17 amino acids. In nucleotides, the CDR3 is TGTGCCACCAGTGATGAGGAGGGGACAGGGGGCACAGATACGCAGTATTTT. Residues: CATSDEEGTGGTDTQYF.

V gene TRBV11-2 combines with J gene TRBJ2-7; TRBD1 matches at 9 bases. The V gene end was trimmed by 1 base and the J gene end by 2 bases; junction bases not matched to a gene: 12. CDR3 size: 18 residues. Germline V gene lookup returns CDR1 SGHAT and CDR2 FQNNGV. The CDR3 coding sequence is TGTGCCAGCAGCTTAGCGGGGGGTGGGACAGGGAGGGCCTACGAGCAGTACGTC. The encoded protein is CASSLAGGGTGRAYEQYV.

The genes are TRBV6-5 and TRBJ1-1; 9 nucleotides agree with TRBD1. This CDR3 has 16 residues. Trimming removed 1 base from V and 5 bases from J; junction bases left unmatched: 8. Germline CDR1 and CDR2: MNHEY and SVGAGI. The CDR3 DNA sequence: TGTGCCAGCAGTTACTACCCGACAGGGGGTAGAACTGAAGCTTTCTTT. Translating it yields CASSYYPTGGRTEAFF.